These 9 T cell receptor beta chains were all obtained from the same sample, sequenced in a study of cytomegalovirus exposure and HLA in healthy donors. 13 Jbeta primers and 60 Vbeta primers were used for the PCR. Some clones are missing from TCRdb's copy, which holds only in-frame ones; the method was immunoSEQ multiplex PCR. In the table there are about 90,000 clones, about 88% of which are singletons. Sequencing was carried out using PBMCs. These receptors all come from a man aged 18-30 years in good health and CMV-seronegative.

The chain combines TRBV9 with TRBJ1-2; 9 bases line up with TRBD1. J lost 5 bases, V lost 3 bases, and 8 bases had no gene match. This CDR3 region has 15 residues. The germline gives CDR1 SGDLS, CDR2 YYNGEE. CDR3 in DNA: TGTGCCAGCAGCGGGATTGGACAGGGGACATATGGCTACACCTTC. Protein product: CASSGIGQGTYGYTF.

This clone turned up a few times. The V and J genes are TRBV28 and TRBJ1-5; D is possibly TRBD1 (6 bases). V lost 3 bases and J lost 4, with 10 bases in between. This CDR3 comprises 14 residues. Looked up from germline, CDR1 is MDHEN and CDR2 is SYDVKM. Here the CDR3 reads CASSFGTLNQPQHF. Written as DNA, the CDR3 is TGTGCCAGCAGTTTTGGGACATTAAATCAGCCCCAGCATTTT.

This clone was detected only once. In DNA, the CDR3 is TGTGCCAGCAGTTACCGGGGGGGTGCCTACAATGAGCAGTTCTTC. It is translated as CASSYRGGAYNEQFF. V and J are TRBV6-5 and TRBJ2-1, with 8 bases that match TRBD2. There are 15 residues in the CDR3. V gave up 2 bases and J gave up 2 bases; unmatched junction bases: 2. Germline loops: CDR1 MNHEY, CDR2 SVGAGI.

This sequence joins TRBV10-3 and TRBJ1-2; TRBD1 aligns across 9 bases. The V and J ends lost 4 bases and 5 bases, in that order; junction bases with no gene match: 8. The CDR3 consists of 15 residues. Per the germline V gene, CDR1 is ENHRY and CDR2 is SYGVKD. The CDR3 protein is CAISGGTGSGYGYTF. For the CDR3, the DNA is TGTGCCATCAGTGGCGGGACAGGGAGCGGTTATGGCTACACCTTC.

V gene TRBV28 combines with J gene TRBJ2-7, with D possibly TRBD1 on 5 matching bases. V lost 7 bases to trimming and J lost 4 bases, with 20 bases between them. In germline, CDR1 is MDHEN, CDR2 SYDVKM. The CDR3 totals 15 residues. The CDR3 DNA follows: TGTGCCAGCACCCATAGAGACAGCGCCCGGTACGAGCAGTACTTC. Residues: CASTHRDSARYEQYF.

The gene calls are TRBV19 and TRBJ1-5; 9 positions agree with TRBD1. The CDR3 sequence is 19 residues long. The J segment lost 0 bases and the V segment lost 3 bases, leaving 12 bases of the junction unmatched. Germline-derived CDR1 and CDR2 are LNHDA and SQIVND (reference sequence). CDR3 bases: TGTGCCAGTAGTATCGGAGGACAGGGGCCCTTCTATAGCAATCAGCCCCAGCATTTT. It specifies CASSIGGQGPFYSNQPQHF.

The genes are TRBV6-5 and TRBJ1-4; 9 bases match TRBD1. The CDR3 sequence is 14 residues long. Germline-derived CDR1 and CDR2 are MNHEY and SVGAGI. The V and J ends lost 8 bases and 7 bases, in that order; junction bases with no gene match: 8. The CDR3 here is CASAYRGHGEKLFF. The CDR3 bases are TGTGCCAGCGCATACAGGGGGCATGGTGAAAAACTGTTTTTT.

V gene TRBV6-5 combines with J gene TRBJ1-2, with 7 nucleotides matching TRBD1. After removal of 6 bases from V and 4 bases from J, the junction contained 8 bases not matched to a gene. In germline, CDR1 is MNHEY, CDR2 SVGAGI. The CDR3 length is 14 residues. The CDR3 region is CASSDPGQTYGYTF. The DNA of the CDR3 is TGTGCCAGCAGCGACCCGGGACAGACCTATGGCTACACCTTC.

The rearrangement joins TRBV23-1 to TRBJ1-3; D is ambiguous. TRBV23-1 is classed as an ORF, of uncertain function. This CDR3 has 15 amino acids. Trimming left V 2 bases short and J 2 bases short, with 10 bases between. The CDR3 protein is CASSQPQVPGNTIYF. CDR3 nucleotide sequence: TGCGCCAGCAGTCAACCCCAGGTACCTGGAAACACCATATATTTT.